The present TCR beta chain was sequenced within a study of blood T cell repertoires in COVID-19. Study details: Acute-phase and convalescent COVID-19 samples originated in the United States, Italy and Spain. The cDNA or gDNA used as material had been derived from T cells, B-cell-depleted T cells, or PBMCs.

This CDR3 spans 16 amino acids. The germline V gene has CDR1 LGHNA and CDR2 YNFKEQ. Losses at the gene ends were 1 base for V and 0 bases for J; bases not matched to a gene: 5. As processed by the authors: Estimation of nucleated cell counts relied on the amplification of reference gene primers. Profiling relied on immunoSEQ multiplex PCR, and the TCRdb table lists in-frame clones only, not all of them. V, J and clone size are those of that table, while D and trimming were read from the DNA. This sample carries roughly 14,000 clones, 80% of them seen once, and the ten largest clones take approximately 15%.

Sequenced material: peripheral blood. The sequence was collected from a human donor in a cohort sampled during active COVID-19. The chain couples TRBV4-2 to TRBJ2-7, with 8 bases fitting TRBD2. The CDR3 region has the DNA TGTGCCAGCAGCCAAGGGGACGGGGGGGCCTCCTACGAGCAGTACTTC. Amino acid sequence: CASSQGDGGASYEQYF.